This T cell receptor (beta chain) was profiled in a study of blood T cell repertoires in COVID-19. Libraries were prepared by immunoSEQ multiplex PCR; TCRdb keeps only in-frame clonotypes and omits some of them. The table has 270,000 or so clones, roughly 84% seen once; the top ten hold 3.1%. The sample comprised peripheral blood. The sequence was collected from a young woman with acute or convalescent COVID-19.

The CDR3 nucleotides read TGTGCCAGCAGCTTAGATCAGGCCTACGAGCAGTACTTC. As protein: CASSLDQAYEQYF. The chain combines TRBV7-2 with TRBJ2-7; no clear D gene. The CDR3 has 13 residues. Germline lookup yields CDR1 SGHTA and CDR2 FQGNSA. The V gene lost 1 base and the J gene lost 2 bases, with 6 bases spanning the gap. Looking up the rest from reference TRBV7-2 and TRBJ2-7 gives the full variable domain: GAGVSQSPSNKVTEKGKDVELRCDPISGHTALYWYRQSLGQGLEFLIYFQGNSAPDKSGLPSDRFSAERTGGSVSTLTIQRTQQEDSAVYLCASSLDQAYEQYFGPGTRLTVT.